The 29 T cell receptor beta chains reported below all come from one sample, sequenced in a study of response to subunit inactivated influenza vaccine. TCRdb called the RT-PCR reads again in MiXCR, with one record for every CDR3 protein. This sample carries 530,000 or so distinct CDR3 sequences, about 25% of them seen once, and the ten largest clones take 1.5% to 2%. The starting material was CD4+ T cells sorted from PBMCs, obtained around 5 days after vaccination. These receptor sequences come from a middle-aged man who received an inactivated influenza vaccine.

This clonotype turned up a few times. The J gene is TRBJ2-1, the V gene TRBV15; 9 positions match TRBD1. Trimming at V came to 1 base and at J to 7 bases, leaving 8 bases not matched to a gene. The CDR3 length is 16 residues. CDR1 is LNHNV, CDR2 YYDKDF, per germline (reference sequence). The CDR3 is CATSRGPGQGINEQFF. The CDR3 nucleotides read TGTGCCACCAGCAGAGGACCGGGACAGGGAATAAATGAGCAGTTCTTC.

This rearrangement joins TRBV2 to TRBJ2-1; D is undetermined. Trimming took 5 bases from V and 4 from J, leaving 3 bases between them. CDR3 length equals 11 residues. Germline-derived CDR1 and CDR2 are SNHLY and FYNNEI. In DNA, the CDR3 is TGTGCCAGCAGTATTTACAATGAGCAGTTCTTC. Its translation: CASSIYNEQFF.

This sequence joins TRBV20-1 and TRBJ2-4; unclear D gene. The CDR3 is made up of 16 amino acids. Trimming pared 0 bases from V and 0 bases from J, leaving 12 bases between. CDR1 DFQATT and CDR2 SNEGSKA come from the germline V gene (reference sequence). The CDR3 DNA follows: TGCAGTGCTAGAGATGAACAGCTATTAGCCAAAAACATTCAGTACTTC. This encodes CSARDEQLLAKNIQYF.

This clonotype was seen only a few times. CDR3 sequence: CASSQGRGLNYGYTF. The CDR3 DNA follows: TGTGCCAGCAGCCAAGGACGGGGGCTTAACTATGGCTACACCTTC. The chain carries TRBV14 and TRBJ1-2; TRBD1 is a possible D gene (6 bases). Germline assignment: CDR1 SGHDN and CDR2 FVKESK. V was cut by 1 base and J by 1 base, with 10 bases left in between. CDR3 size: 15 residues.

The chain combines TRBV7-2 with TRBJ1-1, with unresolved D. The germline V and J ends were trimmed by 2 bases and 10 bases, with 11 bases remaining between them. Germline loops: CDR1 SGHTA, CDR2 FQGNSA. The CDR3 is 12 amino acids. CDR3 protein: CASSLNVEGAFF. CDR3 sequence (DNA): TGTGCCAGCAGCTTAAACGTAGAAGGAGCTTTCTTT.

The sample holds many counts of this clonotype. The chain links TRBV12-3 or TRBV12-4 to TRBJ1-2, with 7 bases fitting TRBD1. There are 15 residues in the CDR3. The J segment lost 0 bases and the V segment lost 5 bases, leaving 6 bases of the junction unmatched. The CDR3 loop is CASSQGGLANYGYTF. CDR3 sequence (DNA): TGTGCCAGCAGTCAAGGGGGCCTTGCTAACTATGGCTACACCTTC.

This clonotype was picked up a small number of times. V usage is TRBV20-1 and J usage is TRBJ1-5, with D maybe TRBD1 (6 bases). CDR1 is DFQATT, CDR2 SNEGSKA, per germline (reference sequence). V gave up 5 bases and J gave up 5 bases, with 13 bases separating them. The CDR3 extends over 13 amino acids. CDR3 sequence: CSAGRGRDQPQHF. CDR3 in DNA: TGCAGTGCTGGCAGGGGACGTGATCAGCCCCAGCATTTT.

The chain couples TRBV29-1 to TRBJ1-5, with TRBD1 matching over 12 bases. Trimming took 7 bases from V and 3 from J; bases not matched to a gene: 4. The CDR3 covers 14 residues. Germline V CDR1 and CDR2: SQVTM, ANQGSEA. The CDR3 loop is CSGGDRGPNQPQHF. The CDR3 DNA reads TGCAGCGGTGGGGACAGGGGGCCCAATCAGCCCCAGCATTTT.

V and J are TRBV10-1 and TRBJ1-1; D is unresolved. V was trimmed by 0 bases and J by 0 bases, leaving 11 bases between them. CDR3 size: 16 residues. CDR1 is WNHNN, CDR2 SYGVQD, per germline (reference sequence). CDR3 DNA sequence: TGCGCCAGCAGTGAGTCCCCCGGTGGGTTGAACACTGAAGCTTTCTTT. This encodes CASSESPGGLNTEAFF.

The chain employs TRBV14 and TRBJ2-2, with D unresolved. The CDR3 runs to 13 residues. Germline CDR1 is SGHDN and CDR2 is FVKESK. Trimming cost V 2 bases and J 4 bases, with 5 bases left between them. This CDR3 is CASSQHATGELFF. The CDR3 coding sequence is TGTGCCAGCAGCCAACACGCCACCGGGGAGCTGTTTTTT.

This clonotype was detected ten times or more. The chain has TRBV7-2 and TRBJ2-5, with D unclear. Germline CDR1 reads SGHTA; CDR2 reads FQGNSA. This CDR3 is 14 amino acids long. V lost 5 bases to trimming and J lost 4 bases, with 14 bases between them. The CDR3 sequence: CASSQILGLETQYF. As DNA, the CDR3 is TGTGCCAGCAGCCAGATCCTAGGGTTAGAGACCCAGTACTTC.

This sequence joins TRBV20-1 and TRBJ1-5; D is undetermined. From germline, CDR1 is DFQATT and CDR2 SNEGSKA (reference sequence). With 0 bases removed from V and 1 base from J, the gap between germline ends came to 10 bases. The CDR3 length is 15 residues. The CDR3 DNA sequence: TGCAGTGCTAGAGAGGGCAGTTTCAGCAATCAGCCCCAGCATTTT. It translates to CSAREGSFSNQPQHF.

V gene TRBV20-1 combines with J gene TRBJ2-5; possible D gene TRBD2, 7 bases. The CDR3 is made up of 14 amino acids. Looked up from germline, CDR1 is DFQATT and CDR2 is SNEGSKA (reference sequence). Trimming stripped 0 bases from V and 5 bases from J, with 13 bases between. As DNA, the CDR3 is TGCAGTGCTAGAGATTCCAGGGGAGGGGAGACCCAGTACTTC. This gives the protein CSARDSRGGETQYF.

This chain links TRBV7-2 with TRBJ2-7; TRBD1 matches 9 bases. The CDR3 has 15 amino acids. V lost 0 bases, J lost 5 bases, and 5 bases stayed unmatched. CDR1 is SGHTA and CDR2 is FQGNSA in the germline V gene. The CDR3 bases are TGTGCCAGCAGCTTAGCAGGGACAGGGTCCAACGAGCAGTACTTC. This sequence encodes CASSLAGTGSNEQYF.

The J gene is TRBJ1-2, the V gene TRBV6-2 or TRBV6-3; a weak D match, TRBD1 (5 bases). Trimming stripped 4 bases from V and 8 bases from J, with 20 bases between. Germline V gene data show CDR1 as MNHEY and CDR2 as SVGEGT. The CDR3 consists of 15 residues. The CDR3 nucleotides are TGTGCCAGCAGTTCTTCTGGGGGTTCCAAGAGGGGCTACACCTTC. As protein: CASSSSGGSKRGYTF.

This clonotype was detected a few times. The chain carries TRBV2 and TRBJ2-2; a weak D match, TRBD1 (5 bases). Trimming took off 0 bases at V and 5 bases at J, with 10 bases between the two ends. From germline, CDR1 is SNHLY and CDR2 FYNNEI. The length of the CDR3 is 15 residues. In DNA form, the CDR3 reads TGTGCCAGCAGTGAAGCGCGAGCAGGGACCGGGGAGCTGTTTTTT. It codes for CASSEARAGTGELFF.

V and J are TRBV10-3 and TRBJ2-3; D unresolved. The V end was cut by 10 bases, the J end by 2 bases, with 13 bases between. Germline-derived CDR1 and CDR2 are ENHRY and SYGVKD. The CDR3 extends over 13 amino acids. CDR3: CATALALTDTQYF. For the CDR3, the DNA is TGTGCCACCGCCCTCGCGCTCACAGATACGCAGTATTTT.

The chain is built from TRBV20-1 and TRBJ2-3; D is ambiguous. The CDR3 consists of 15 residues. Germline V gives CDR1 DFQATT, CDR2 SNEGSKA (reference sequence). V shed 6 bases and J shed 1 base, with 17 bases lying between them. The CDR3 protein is CSAPSPRWGTDTQYF. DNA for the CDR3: TGCAGTGCCCCGAGCCCCCGGTGGGGCACAGATACGCAGTATTTT.

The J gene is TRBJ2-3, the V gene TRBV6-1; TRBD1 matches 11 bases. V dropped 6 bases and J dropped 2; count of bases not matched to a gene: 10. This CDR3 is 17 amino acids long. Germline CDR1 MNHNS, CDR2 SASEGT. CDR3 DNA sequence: TGTGCCAGCAGGCGGACAGGGGGCAGGCTCATCACAGATACGCAGTATTTT. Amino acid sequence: CASRRTGGRLITDTQYF.

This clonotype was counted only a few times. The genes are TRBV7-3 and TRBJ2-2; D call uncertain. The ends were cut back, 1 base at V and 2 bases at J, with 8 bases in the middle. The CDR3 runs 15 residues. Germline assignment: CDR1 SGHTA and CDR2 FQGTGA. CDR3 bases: TGTGCCAGCAGCTTAATATCCAGAAACACCGGGGAGCTGTTTTTT. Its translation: CASSLISRNTGELFF.

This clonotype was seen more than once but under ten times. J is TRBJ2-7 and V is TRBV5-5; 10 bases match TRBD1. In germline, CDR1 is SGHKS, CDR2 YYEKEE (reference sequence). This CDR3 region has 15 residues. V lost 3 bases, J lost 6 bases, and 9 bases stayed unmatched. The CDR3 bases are TGTGCCAGCAGCTCGCACCCGGGACAGGGGTTCGAGCAGTACTTC. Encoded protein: CASSSHPGQGFEQYF.

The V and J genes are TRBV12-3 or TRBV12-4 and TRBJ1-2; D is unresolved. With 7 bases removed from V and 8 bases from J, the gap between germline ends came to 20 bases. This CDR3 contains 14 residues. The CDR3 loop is CASTRTASGEGYTF. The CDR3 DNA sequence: TGTGCCAGCACCCGTACCGCCTCGGGTGAGGGCTACACCTTC.

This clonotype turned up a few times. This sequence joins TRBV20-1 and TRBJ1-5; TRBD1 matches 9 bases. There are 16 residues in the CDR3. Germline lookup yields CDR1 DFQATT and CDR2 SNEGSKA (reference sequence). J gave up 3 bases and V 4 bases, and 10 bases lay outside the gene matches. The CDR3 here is CSATRSGTGNNQPQHF. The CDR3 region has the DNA TGCAGTGCTACAAGATCCGGGACAGGGAACAATCAGCCCCAGCATTTT.

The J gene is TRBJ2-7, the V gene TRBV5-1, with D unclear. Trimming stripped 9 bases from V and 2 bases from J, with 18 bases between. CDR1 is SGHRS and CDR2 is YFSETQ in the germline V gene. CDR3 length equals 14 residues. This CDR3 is CATSTHPGAYEQYF. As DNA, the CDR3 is TGCGCCACCTCAACGCACCCCGGCGCCTACGAGCAGTACTTC. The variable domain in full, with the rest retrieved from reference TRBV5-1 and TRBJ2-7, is KAGVTQTPRYLIKTRGQQVTLSCSPISGHRSVSWYQQTPGQGLQFLFEYFSETQRNKGNFPGRFSGRQFSNSRSEMNVSTLELGDSALYLCATSTHPGAYEQYFGPGTRLTVT.

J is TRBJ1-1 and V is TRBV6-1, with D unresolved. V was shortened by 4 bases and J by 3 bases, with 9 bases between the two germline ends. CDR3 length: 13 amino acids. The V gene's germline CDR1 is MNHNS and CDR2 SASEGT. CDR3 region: CASSVDWYTEAFF. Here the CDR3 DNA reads TGTGCCAGCAGTGTCGACTGGTACACTGAAGCTTTCTTT.

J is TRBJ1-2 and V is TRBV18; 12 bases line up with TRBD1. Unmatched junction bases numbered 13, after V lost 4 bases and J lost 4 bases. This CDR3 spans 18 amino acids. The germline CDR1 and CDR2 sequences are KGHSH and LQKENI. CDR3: CASSLRDRGRSVFYGYTF. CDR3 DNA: TGTGCCAGCTCACTCCGGGACAGGGGGCGCTCCGTTTTCTATGGCTACACCTTC.

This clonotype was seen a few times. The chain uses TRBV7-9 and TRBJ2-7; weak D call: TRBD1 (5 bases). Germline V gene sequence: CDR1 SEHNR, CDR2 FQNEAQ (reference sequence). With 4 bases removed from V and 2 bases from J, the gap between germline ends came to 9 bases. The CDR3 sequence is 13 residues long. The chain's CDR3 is CASSSQGPYEQYF. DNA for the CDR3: TGTGCCAGCAGCTCCCAGGGCCCCTACGAGCAGTACTTC.

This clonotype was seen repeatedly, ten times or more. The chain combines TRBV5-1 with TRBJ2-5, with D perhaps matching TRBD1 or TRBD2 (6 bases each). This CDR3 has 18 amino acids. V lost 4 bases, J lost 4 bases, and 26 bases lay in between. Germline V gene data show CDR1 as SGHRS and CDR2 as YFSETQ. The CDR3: CASSEPLKRDGGGETQYF. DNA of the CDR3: TGCGCCAGCAGCGAACCCCTTAAACGGGACGGAGGGGGAGAGACCCAGTACTTC.

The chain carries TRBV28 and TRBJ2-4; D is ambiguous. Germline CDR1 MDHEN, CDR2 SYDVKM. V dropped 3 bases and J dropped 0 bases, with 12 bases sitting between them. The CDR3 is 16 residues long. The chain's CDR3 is CASSFGPQIAKNIQYF. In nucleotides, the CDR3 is TGTGCCAGCAGTTTTGGACCTCAGATAGCCAAAAACATTCAGTACTTC. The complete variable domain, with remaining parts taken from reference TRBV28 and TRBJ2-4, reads DVKVTQSSRYLVKRTGEKVFLECVQDMDHENMFWYRQDPGLGLRLIYFSYDVKMKEKGDIPEGYSVSREKKERFSLILESASTNQTSMYLCASSFGPQIAKNIQYFGAGTRLSVL.